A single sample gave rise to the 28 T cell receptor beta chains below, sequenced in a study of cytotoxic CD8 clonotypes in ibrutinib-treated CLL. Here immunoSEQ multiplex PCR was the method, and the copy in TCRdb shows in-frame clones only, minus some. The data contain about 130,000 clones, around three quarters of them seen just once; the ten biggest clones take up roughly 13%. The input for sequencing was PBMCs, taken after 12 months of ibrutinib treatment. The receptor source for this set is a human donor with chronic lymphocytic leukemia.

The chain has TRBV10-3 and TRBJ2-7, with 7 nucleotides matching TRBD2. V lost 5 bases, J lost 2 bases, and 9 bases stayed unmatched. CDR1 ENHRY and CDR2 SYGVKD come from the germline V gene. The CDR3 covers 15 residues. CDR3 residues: CAISLGEGGTYEQYF. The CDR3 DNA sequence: TGTGCCATCAGTCTGGGGGAGGGAGGCACCTACGAGCAGTACTTC.

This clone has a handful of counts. The CDR3 sequence: CASSLVPRANYGYTF. As DNA, the CDR3 is TGTGCCAGCAGTTTAGTTCCCAGGGCTAACTATGGCTACACCTTC. The gene calls are TRBV27 and TRBJ1-2; perhaps TRBD1 as D (5 bases). Germline CDR1 is MNHEY and CDR2 is SMNVEV (reference sequence). The CDR3 covers 15 residues. V was pared by 2 bases and J by 0 bases, with 10 bases between.

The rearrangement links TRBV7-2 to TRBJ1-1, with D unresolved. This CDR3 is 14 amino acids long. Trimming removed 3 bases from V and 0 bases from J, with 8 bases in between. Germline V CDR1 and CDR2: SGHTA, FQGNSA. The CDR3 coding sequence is TGTGCCAGCAGCTTTGGGCAGTTGAACACTGAAGCTTTCTTT. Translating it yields CASSFGQLNTEAFF.

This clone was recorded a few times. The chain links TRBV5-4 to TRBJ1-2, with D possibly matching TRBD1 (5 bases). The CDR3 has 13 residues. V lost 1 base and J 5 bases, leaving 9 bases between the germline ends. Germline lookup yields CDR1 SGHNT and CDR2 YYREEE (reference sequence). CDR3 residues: CASSLTGFYGYTF. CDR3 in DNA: TGTGCCAGCAGCTTGACAGGATTTTATGGCTACACCTTC.

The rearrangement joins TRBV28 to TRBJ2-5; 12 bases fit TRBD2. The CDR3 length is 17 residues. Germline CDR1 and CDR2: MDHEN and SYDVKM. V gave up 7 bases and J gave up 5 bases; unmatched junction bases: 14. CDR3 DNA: TGTGCCAGCACCGAGACTAGCGGGAGAGTAAATGGGGAGACCCAGTACTTC. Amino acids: CASTETSGRVNGETQYF.

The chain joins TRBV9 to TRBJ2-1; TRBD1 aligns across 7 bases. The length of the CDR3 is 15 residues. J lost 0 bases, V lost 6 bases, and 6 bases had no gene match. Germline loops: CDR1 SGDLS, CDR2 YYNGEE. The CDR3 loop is CASTGTDNSYNEQFF. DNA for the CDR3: TGTGCCAGCACCGGGACAGACAACTCCTACAATGAGCAGTTCTTC.

CDR3 amino acids: CASSASTGWMSRGYTF. The CDR3 region has the DNA TGTGCCAGCAGCGCCTCGACAGGATGGATGTCGAGAGGCTACACCTTC. The V and J genes are TRBV11-2 and TRBJ1-2, with D possibly matching TRBD1 (6 bases). Trimming left V 5 bases short and J 8 bases short, with 24 bases between. Per the germline V gene, CDR1 is SGHAT and CDR2 is FQNNGV. The CDR3 runs to 16 residues.

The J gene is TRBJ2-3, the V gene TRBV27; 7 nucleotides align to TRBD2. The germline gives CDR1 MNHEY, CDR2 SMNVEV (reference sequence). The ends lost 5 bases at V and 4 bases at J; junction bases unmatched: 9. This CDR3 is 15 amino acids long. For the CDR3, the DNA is TGTGCCAGCAGTACCCCTTCTAGCGGCGCAGATACGCAGTATTTT. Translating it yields CASSTPSSGADTQYF.

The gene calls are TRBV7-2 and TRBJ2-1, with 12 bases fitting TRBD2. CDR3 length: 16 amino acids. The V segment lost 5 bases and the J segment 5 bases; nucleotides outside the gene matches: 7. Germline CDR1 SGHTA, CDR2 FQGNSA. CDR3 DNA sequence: TGTGCCAGCAGCGGACTAGCGGGAATAATTAACAATGAGCAGTTCTTC. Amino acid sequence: CASSGLAGIINNEQFF.

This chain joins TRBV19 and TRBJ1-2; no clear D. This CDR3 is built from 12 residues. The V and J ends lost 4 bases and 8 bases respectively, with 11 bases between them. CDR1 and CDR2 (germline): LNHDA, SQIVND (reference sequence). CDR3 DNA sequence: TGTGCCAGTAGTACTCCGGAAGGGGGCTACACCTTC. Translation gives CASSTPEGGYTF.

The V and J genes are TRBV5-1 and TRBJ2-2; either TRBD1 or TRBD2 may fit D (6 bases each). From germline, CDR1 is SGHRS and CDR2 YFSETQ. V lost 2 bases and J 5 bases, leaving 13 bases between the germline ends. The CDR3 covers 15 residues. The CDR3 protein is CASSFEGGRTGELFF. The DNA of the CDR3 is TGCGCCAGCAGCTTCGAGGGGGGTAGGACCGGGGAGCTGTTTTTT.

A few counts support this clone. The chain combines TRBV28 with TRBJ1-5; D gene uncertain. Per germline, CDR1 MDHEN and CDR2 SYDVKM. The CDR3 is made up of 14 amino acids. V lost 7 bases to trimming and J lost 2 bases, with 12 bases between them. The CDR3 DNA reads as TGTGCCAGCACCCCACCCGTGGGCAATCAGCCCCAGCATTTT. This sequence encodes CASTPPVGNQPQHF.

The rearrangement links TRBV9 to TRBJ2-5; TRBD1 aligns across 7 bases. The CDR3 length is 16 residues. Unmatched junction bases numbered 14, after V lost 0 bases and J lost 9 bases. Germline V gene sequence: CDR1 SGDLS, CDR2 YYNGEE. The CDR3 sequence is CASSVEGQPRLGSQYF. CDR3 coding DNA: TGTGCCAGCAGCGTAGAGGGACAGCCCCGTTTAGGGTCCCAGTACTTC.

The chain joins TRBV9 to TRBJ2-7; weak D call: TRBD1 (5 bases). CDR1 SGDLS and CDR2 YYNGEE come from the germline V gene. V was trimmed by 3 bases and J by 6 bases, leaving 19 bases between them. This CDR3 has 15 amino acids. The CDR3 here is CASSGPAGSGFEQYF. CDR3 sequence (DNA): TGTGCCAGCAGCGGACCGGCCGGGTCAGGGTTCGAGCAGTACTTC.

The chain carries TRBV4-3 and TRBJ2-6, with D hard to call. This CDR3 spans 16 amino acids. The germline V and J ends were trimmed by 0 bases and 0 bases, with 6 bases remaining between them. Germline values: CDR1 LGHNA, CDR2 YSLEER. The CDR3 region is CASSQDWLSGANVLTF. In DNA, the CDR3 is TGCGCCAGCAGCCAAGATTGGCTCTCTGGGGCCAACGTCCTGACTTTC.

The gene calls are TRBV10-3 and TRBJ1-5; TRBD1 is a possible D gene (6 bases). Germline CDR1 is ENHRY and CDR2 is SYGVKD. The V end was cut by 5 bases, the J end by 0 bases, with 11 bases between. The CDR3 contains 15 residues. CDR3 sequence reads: CAISSDRNSNQPQHF. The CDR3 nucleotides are TGTGCCATCAGTTCTGACAGGAATAGCAATCAGCCCCAGCATTTT.

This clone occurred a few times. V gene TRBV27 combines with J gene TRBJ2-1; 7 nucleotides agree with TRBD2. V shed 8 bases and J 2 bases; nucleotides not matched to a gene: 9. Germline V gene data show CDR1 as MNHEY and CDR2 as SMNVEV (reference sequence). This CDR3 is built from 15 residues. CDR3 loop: CASAKGLPTYNEQFF. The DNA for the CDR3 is TGTGCCAGCGCGAAGGGACTACCCACCTACAATGAGCAGTTCTTC.

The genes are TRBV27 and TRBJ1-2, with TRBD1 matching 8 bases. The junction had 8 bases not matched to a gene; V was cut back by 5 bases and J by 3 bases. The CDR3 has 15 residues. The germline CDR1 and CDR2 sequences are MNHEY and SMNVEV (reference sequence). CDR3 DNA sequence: TGTGCCAGCAGTAAATTACAGGGGGGATACTATGGCTACACCTTC. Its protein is CASSKLQGGYYGYTF.

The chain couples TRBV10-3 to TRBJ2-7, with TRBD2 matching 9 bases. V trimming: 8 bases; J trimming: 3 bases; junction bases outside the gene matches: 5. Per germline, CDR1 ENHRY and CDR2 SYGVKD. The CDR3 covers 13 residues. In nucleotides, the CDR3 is TGTGCCATCGGGCGGGAGGGTGGCTACGAGCAGTACTTC. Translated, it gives CAIGREGGYEQYF.

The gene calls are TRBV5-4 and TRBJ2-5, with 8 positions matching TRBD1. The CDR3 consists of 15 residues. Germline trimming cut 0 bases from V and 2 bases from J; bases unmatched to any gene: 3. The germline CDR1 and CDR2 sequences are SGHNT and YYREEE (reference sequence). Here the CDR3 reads CASSLGQGWQETQYF. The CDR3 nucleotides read TGTGCCAGCAGCTTGGGACAGGGGTGGCAAGAGACCCAGTACTTC.

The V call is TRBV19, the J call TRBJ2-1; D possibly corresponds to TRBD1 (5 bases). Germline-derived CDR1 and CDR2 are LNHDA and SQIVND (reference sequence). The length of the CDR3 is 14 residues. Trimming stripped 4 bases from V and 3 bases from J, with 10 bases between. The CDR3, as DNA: TGTGCCAGTAGTACCCCGGACAACTACAATGAGCAGTTCTTC. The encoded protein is CASSTPDNYNEQFF.

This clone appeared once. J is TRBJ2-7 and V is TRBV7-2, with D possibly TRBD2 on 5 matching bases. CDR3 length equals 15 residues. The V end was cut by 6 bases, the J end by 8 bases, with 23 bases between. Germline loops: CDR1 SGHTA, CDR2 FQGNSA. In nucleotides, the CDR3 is TGTGCCAGCAGAGAGTCCCGGGCGGTAGCGAGTAAGCAGTACTTC. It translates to CASRESRAVASKQYF.

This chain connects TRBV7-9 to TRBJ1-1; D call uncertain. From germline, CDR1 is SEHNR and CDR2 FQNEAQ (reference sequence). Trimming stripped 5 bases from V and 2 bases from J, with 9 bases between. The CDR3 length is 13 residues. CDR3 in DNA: TGTGCCAGCAGCCCGGGATTTAACACTGAAGCTTTCTTT. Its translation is CASSPGFNTEAFF.

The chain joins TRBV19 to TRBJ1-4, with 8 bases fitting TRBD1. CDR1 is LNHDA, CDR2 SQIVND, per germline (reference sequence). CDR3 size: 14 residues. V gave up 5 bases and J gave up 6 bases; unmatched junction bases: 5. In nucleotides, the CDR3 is TGTGCCAGTAGTCCAGGGGGCGGGGATGAAAAACTGTTTTTT. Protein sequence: CASSPGGGDEKLFF.

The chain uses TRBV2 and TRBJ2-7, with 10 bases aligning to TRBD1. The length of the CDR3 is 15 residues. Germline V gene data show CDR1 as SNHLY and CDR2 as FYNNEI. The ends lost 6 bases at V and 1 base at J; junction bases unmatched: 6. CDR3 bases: TGTGCCAGCAGCACCCGGGACAGGGGTTCCTACGAGCAGTACTTC. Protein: CASSTRDRGSYEQYF.

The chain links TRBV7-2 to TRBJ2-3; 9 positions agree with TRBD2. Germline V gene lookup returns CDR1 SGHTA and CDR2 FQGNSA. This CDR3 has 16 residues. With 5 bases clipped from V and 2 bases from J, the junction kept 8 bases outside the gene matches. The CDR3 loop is CASSEGTSRLTDTQYF. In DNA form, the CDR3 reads TGTGCCAGCAGCGAAGGGACTAGCAGACTCACAGATACGCAGTATTTT.

The CDR3 DNA is TGTGCCAGCAGCGACAGGGGGCTAAGTGGCTACACCTTC. This gives the protein CASSDRGLSGYTF. The chain joins TRBV5-4 to TRBJ1-2, with 10 bases matching TRBD1. V dropped 4 bases and J dropped 7; count of bases not matched to a gene: 4. CDR3 size: 13 residues. CDR1 and CDR2 (germline): SGHNT, YYREEE (reference sequence). The entire variable domain, with the rest obtained from reference TRBV5-4 and TRBJ1-2, is as follows: ETGVTQSPTHLIKTRGQQVTLRCSSQSGHNTVSWYQQALGQGPQFIFQYYREEENGRGNFPPRFSGLQFPNYSSELNVNALELDDSALYLCASSDRGLSGYTFGSGTRLTVV.

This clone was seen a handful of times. The CDR3 loop reads CASSLGYNEQFF. Here the CDR3 DNA reads TGTGCCAGCAGCTTAGGGTACAATGAGCAGTTCTTC. This sequence joins TRBV7-9 and TRBJ2-1; the D is unclear. Trimming removed 1 base at V and 4 bases at J, with 2 bases between. Germline assignment: CDR1 SEHNR and CDR2 FQNEAQ (reference sequence). This CDR3 is built from 12 residues.